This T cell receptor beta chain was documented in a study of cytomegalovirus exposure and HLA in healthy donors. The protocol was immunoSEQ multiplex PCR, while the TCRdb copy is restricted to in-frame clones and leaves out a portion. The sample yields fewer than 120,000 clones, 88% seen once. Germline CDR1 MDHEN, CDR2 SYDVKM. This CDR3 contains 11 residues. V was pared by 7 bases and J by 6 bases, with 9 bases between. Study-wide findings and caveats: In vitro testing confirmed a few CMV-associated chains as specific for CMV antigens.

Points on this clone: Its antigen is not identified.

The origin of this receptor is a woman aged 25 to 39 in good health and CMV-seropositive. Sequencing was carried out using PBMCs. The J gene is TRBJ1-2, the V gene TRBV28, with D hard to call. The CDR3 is CASIGGNGYTF. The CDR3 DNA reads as TGTGCCAGCATTGGAGGAAATGGCTACACCTTC.